This T cell receptor (beta chain) was sequenced in a study of cytomegalovirus exposure and HLA in healthy donors (TCRdb year 2017). At the level of the whole study: According to an earlier analysis of 587 of the donors, some 180 million T cells yielded over 100 million unique TCR beta sequences and about 300 Gb of sequence data. An early release that covered more than 550 HLA-typed donors contained approximately 300 gigabases of sequencing data and tens of millions of unique TCR sequences. Of the 300 to 450 genotyped donors, approximately 83% fell in the genetic ancestry cluster associated with self-reported Caucasian donors. The study aimed to test whether cataloging public T cell receptors could reveal signatures of past pathogen exposure. The study used immunosequencing to profile the T cell repertoires of more than 650 subjects and linked those repertoires to cytomegalovirus serostatus. Along with the approximately 670-subject first cohort, a separate validation cohort of over a hundred different subjects was used. To predict cytomegalovirus infection status, the study brought together high-throughput TCR immunosequencing, statistical association of individual TCRs with disease status, and machine learning. A later analysis re-analyzed previously published TCR beta repertoires from approximately 670 donors and added high-resolution HLA genotyping to study TCR occurrence patterns. Rather than drawing on any new phenotypic data, the later analysis identified candidate immune exposures from TCR beta sequences and the way those sequences occurred across donors. In an earlier analysis of roughly 580 of the donors, high-throughput TCR beta sequencing was used to judge whether each TCR beta V gene segment behaved as functional or pseudogenic. Alongside the repertoire data, information on donor age, sex, ethnicity and CMV serostatus was compiled. A later genetic analysis used genome-wide SNP genotypes for about 65% of the roughly 700 donors, treating that subset as a discovery cohort. All discovery cohort repertoires had been generated using a single sequencing platform. Both class I and class II loci were covered by HLA typing, at four-digit resolution. The number of donors typed differed by locus, with roughly 629-640 for A, B, C, DRB1 and DQB1, around 500 for DQA1, nearly 610 for DPA1, and some 440 for DPB1. Because of strong linkage in the cohort, five DR-DQ haplotypes were treated as single units for association and clustering. Across approximately 400 genotyped donors of the cohort, an average of roughly 230,000 unique TCR beta nucleotide sequences per donor were sequenced, and roughly a sixth of those sequences were non-productive.

The cohort consisted of approximately 690 healthy bone marrow donors. At the time of sampling, all cohort members were nominally healthy, though unrecorded immune exposures were likely present. The donor tested CMV seropositive and was one of the 289 seropositive cohort members. Each donor provided a peripheral blood sample, and peripheral blood mononuclear cells were used for TCR beta sequencing. The Qiagen DNeasy Blood Extraction Kit was used to extract genomic DNA from the blood cell samples. Note on this clone: No antigen is known for it. No base quality values were provided; no much bigger clone lies one nucleotide off.

Libraries were made using the immunoSEQ multiplex PCR assay. The multiplex PCR relied on a mix of 60 forward primers for TCR Vbeta segments and 13 reverse primers for TCR Jbeta segments. The CDR3 region of rearranged TCR beta genes was amplified from genomic DNA by a multiplex PCR assay. The Illumina HiSeq System was used to sequence the amplified TCR beta libraries as 87-base-pair reads. Concerning the study's data processing: Across the 670 or so repertoires, a later analysis counted roughly 77 million unique TCR beta chains, approximately 10 million of which were shared by at least two donors. Raw reads were error-corrected and collapsed into unique sequences by a nearest-neighbor algorithm in which closely related sequences were merged to remove PCR and sequencing errors. V, D and J gene segments were assigned by aligning CDR3 sequences to IMGT reference sequences. For a sequence to be retained, a match of at least six nucleotides was required to both a V gene segment and a J gene segment. A rearrangement counted as productive if the CDR3 had no stop codons and remained in frame with V and J, and every other rearrangement counted as non-productive. CDR3 was defined by IMGT convention, running from the second conserved V-encoded cysteine to the conserved J-encoded phenylalanine. The earlier analysis of 550 to 650 of the donors excluded any sequence lacking an unambiguous match to a single V gene segment. In an earlier analysis of 587 of the donors, a V segment was called functional when productive rearrangements were above 56.7%, and segregating when the standard deviation between donors exceeded 5%. A statistical classification framework was built to diagnose cytomegalovirus status from the catalog of TCR beta chain sequences. In a later analysis, V and J genes were assigned by comparing TCR nucleotide sequences against IMGT/GENE-DB human TR gene sequences. Using the TCRdist pipeline, a later analysis assigned CDR3 sequences along with most-parsimonious VDJ recombination scenarios. A later analysis defined each TCR beta chain by its CDR3 amino acid sequence plus V-gene family, and excluded reads lacking a unique V-gene family. To address suspected cross-contamination and a sequencing artifact, a later analysis removed around 590 highly shared, low-generation-probability nucleotide sequences. A later analysis calculated a clonal expansion index for each public chain from normalized within-repertoire ranks of inferred template counts. In a later analysis, generation probabilities were computed using a VDJ recombination model fitted to out-of-frame rearrangements, and the results were checked against IGoR. Hypergeometric tests were used in a later analysis to score TCR-TCR, TCR-HLA and TCR-CMV co-occurrence, with a repertoire-size bias correction applied to the TCR pairs. To estimate false discovery rates, a later analysis permuted the HLA or CMV assignments 20 times. In a later analysis, co-occurring TCRs were grouped using DBSCAN, with TCRdist sequence similarity added in when clustering inside HLA-allele-positive subsets. Repertoires with fewer than 30,000 or more than 120,000 public chains, plus five repertoires with anomalous nucleotide sharing, were excluded from co-occurrence clustering. The immuneACCESS repertoire file appears here via TCRdb, limited to in-frame rearrangements. These files lack a portion of the clones; in checked studies, under half of the deficit traces to unresolved V genes, and the cause of the others is not known. The D gene and trimming were derived from the DNA, and the V and J assignments and clone size from that table. The sample yields around 94,000 clones; roughly four fifths were counted once. Approximately 4.6% of the sample is in the top ten clones.

The paper's findings and limits, for the study overall: A later analysis associated 16,951 TCR beta sequences with specific HLA alleles at a false discovery rate of 0.05. A later genetic analysis reported fewer N-insertions in productive TCRs among donors in an Asian-associated ancestry cluster than the approximately 670-donor mean. In an earlier analysis of around 600 of the donors, most TCR beta V segments were observed in productive rearrangements about 87% or about 30% of the time, broadly matching IMGT annotations. In vitro tests confirmed that a few of the cytomegalovirus-associated TCR beta chains recognize cytomegalovirus antigens. Linkage disequilibrium might explain the correlated functional status among segregating V segments, but an unknown experimental factor could not be ruled out. Presence/absence analyses assumed roughly uniform sequencing depth across donors, an assumption that may not hold. Most CMV-associated TCR beta chains appeared to be HLA-restricted in a later analysis, and the HLA associations seemed to be driven largely by CMV exposure. In this cohort, only TCR beta chains were sequenced, and detectable features were limited by the absence of alpha or paired-chain data. Because counts were too low, roughly 17 rarely observed V segments, including chromosome 9 orphons, were left out of the earlier analysis of some 600 of the donors. A total of roughly 160 TCR beta chains were listed by the study as associated with cytomegalovirus. Because HLA typing was unavailable for some donors at each locus, only the typed subset was used in association tests. When HLA alleles, especially DR and DQ, strongly co-occurred, attributing TCR associations to individual alleles was difficult. The authors suggested that the approach could potentially be extended to other disease states and immunological phenotypes. A cluster of highly shared sequence variants was judged likely to be a technical artifact of the sequencing pipeline. In a later analysis, HLA-associated TCR beta chains showed more clonal expansion and lower generation probabilities than non-associated chains that were equally common. In a later analysis, the rate of TCR association differed among HLA loci, with DRB1 alleles having the most associated TCRs and HLA-C alleles having the fewest. In a later genetic analysis, a missense DCLRE1C variant was associated with V-gene and J-gene trimming of TCR beta chains, and the association was replicated in an independent cohort. The 87-base-pair reads could not distinguish some IMGT-functional V segments, including TRBV6-2 and TRBV6-3, so those segments were excluded. According to a later analysis, parvovirus B19, influenza, CMV and Epstein-Barr virus appeared linked to several top co-occurrence clusters. A further reported finding was that TCR beta sequences accurately predicted the HLA-A and HLA-B alleles for most subjects in the first cohort. The only immune exposure information available for the cohort was CMV serostatus. Across donors, most TCR sequences were observed very rarely, whereas some public TCRs were present in many individuals. The classifier was reported to diagnose cytomegalovirus status with high specificity and sensitivity in both the original and validation cohorts.

Including cysteine and phenylalanine, the CDR3 has 15 amino acids. Here the CDR3 DNA is all that survives: 45 bases in frame from base 1. The V end loses 5 bases and the J end loses 3 bases, and a stretch of 14 bases separates them. The germline V gene (reference sequence) provides CDR1 LNHDA and CDR2 SQIVND. The sequenced sample was PBMCs. This chain joins TRBV19 to TRBJ2-4; possibly the D gene is TRBD2, per 6 matching bases. This TCR came from a woman between 35 and 50 years old in good health and CMV-seropositive. DNA sequence: TGTGCCAGTAGTTGGGGGGACGGAGACAAAAACATTCAGTACTTC. Protein translation: CASSWGDGDKNIQYF.